The 31 T cell receptor beta chains presented below share a single source sample, sequenced in a study of T cell responses to AZD1222 COVID-19 vaccine. Generated by immunoSEQ multiplex PCR, the TCRdb table keeps only in-frame clones and is missing some. Of approximately 100,000 clones listed, approximately 89% are singletons. This specimen consisted of peripheral blood, obtained 28 days after the second dose of the MenACWY control vaccine. The receptor source for this set is an adult who received the MenACWY meningococcal vaccine as a control.

The V call is TRBV9, the J call TRBJ2-3; tentatively, D is TRBD2 (7 bases). Per the germline V gene, CDR1 is SGDLS and CDR2 is YYNGEE. V was shortened by 3 bases and J by 3 bases, with 20 bases between the two germline ends. This CDR3 is built from 17 residues. The CDR3 DNA follows: TGTGCCAGCAGCGCGGCCCGAGGGGGGGGTCTGACAGATACGCAGTATTTT. This codes for CASSAARGGGLTDTQYF. Together with reference TRBV9 and TRBJ2-3, the CDR3 gives the full variable domain: DSGVTQTPKHLITATGQRVTLRCSPRSGDLSVYWYQQSLDQGLQFLIQYYNGEERAKGNILERFSAQQFPDLHSELNLSSLELGDSALYFCASSAARGGGLTDTQYFGPGTRLTVL.

The gene calls are TRBV20-1 and TRBJ2-7; possibly TRBD1 for D (5 bases). Germline V gene sequence: CDR1 DFQATT, CDR2 SNEGSKA (reference sequence). With 3 bases removed from V and 2 bases from J, the gap between germline ends came to 14 bases. The CDR3 length is 14 residues. The CDR3 here is CSASVRTSPYEQYF. CDR3 sequence (DNA): TGCAGTGCTAGTGTCCGGACATCTCCCTACGAGCAGTACTTC.

CDR3 DNA: TGTGCCAGCAGCCCGGGGGGAGGGCTGGGGACTGAAGCTTTCTTT. This codes for CASSPGGGLGTEAFF. The J gene is TRBJ1-1, the V gene TRBV5-4, with a weak D call TRBD1 (5 bases). V dropped 4 bases and J dropped 5 bases, with 18 bases sitting between them. This CDR3 comprises 15 residues. From germline, CDR1 is SGHNT and CDR2 YYREEE (reference sequence).

The chain employs TRBV18 and TRBJ1-1; TRBD1 matches at 7 bases. Germline CDR1 KGHSH, CDR2 LQKENI. Trimming cost V 4 bases and J 5 bases; bases outside gene matches: 13. The CDR3 has 16 amino acids. CDR3 region: CASSREQGPHTTEAFF. The CDR3 DNA follows: TGTGCCAGCTCACGGGAACAGGGGCCCCACACAACTGAAGCTTTCTTT.

The chain employs TRBV7-7 and TRBJ1-1; D is ambiguous. Trimming stripped 2 bases from V and 1 base from J, with 8 bases between. The germline V gene encodes CDR1 SSHAT and CDR2 FNYEAQ (reference sequence). The CDR3 is made up of 14 amino acids. Written as DNA, the CDR3 is TGTGCCAGCAGCTTATGTTCCAGGAACACTGAAGCTTTCTTT. This translates into CASSLCSRNTEAFF.

V and J are TRBV6-5 and TRBJ2-7, with D uncertain. The germline gives CDR1 MNHEY, CDR2 SVGAGI. CDR3 size: 15 residues. The V gene lost 5 bases and the J gene lost 2 bases, with 16 bases spanning the gap. The DNA of the CDR3 is TGTGCCAGCAGTCCGGCGAGACCCCAACCCTACGAGCAGTACTTC. It yields the protein CASSPARPQPYEQYF.

This clone was detected only a few times. The chain employs TRBV7-9 and TRBJ2-3, with 9 bases lining up with TRBD2. The ends lost 5 bases at V and 5 bases at J; junction bases unmatched: 5. The CDR3 loop spans 14 amino acids. CDR1 is SEHNR, CDR2 FQNEAQ, per germline (reference sequence). The CDR3 nucleotides read TGTGCCAGCAGCGGTAGCGGGGGTCGAGATACGCAGTATTTT. Translating gives CASSGSGGRDTQYF.

V is TRBV6-5 and J is TRBJ1-5; TRBD1 matches 8 bases. The CDR3 loop spans 15 amino acids. V dropped 7 bases and J dropped 3; count of bases not matched to a gene: 8. CDR1 is MNHEY, CDR2 SVGAGI, per germline. This CDR3 is CASILRQGNNQPQHF. The CDR3 coding sequence is TGTGCCAGCATACTTAGACAGGGGAACAATCAGCCCCAGCATTTT.

In nucleotides, the CDR3 is TGTGCCAGCAGCTTACTGGACAGGTCTACCGAGCAGTACTTC. It encodes CASSLLDRSTEQYF. The V call is TRBV7-9, the J call TRBJ2-7; 7 bases match TRBD1. The V and J ends lost 2 bases and 6 bases, in that order; junction bases with no gene match: 7. This CDR3 is built from 14 residues. Per germline, CDR1 SEHNR and CDR2 FQNEAQ (reference sequence).

The V gene is TRBV27, the J gene TRBJ1-2, with D hard to call. Germline assignment: CDR1 MNHEY and CDR2 SMNVEV (reference sequence). Trimming pared 3 bases from V and 9 bases from J, leaving 8 bases between. The CDR3 is made up of 11 amino acids. CDR3 loop: CASSFRGSYTF. As DNA, the CDR3 is TGTGCCAGCAGTTTCCGGGGTAGCTACACCTTC.

The chain uses TRBV24-1 and TRBJ2-2; no reliable D call. Germline-derived CDR1 and CDR2 are KGHDR and SFDVKD. Deletions cut 3 bases from V and 1 base from J, with 14 bases between. The CDR3 covers 17 residues. CDR3 residues: CATSDPLAIGNTGELFF. CDR3 in DNA: TGTGCCACCAGTGATCCTTTGGCTATAGGGAACACCGGGGAGCTGTTTTTT.

The chain couples TRBV15 to TRBJ1-1; 7 bases map to TRBD1. J gave up 8 bases and V 1 base, and 4 bases lay outside the gene matches. Germline CDR1 is LNHNV and CDR2 is YYDKDF (reference sequence). This CDR3 contains 13 residues. CDR3 nucleotides: TGTGCCACCAGCAGAGCCAGAGGGGGCGAAGCTTTCTTT. It codes for CATSRARGGEAFF.

This chain joins TRBV11-2 and TRBJ1-5; 8 positions match TRBD1. With 3 bases clipped from V and 5 bases from J, the junction kept 0 bases outside the gene matches. The CDR3 spans 13 residues. Germline CDR1 and CDR2: SGHAT and FQNNGV. The CDR3 coding sequence is TGTGCCAGCAGCTTGGACAGGGATCAGCCCCAGCATTTT. Encoded protein: CASSLDRDQPQHF. Full variable domain (rest looked up from reference TRBV11-2 and TRBJ1-5): EAGVAQSPRYKIIEKRQSVAFWCNPISGHATLYWYQQILGQGPKLLIQFQNNGVVDDSQLPKDRFSAERLKGVDSTLKIQPAKLEDSAVYLCASSLDRDQPQHFGDGTRLSIL.

The rearrangement links TRBV19 to TRBJ1-5, with no clear D. CDR1 and CDR2 (germline): LNHDA, SQIVND (reference sequence). Trimming took 5 bases from V and 0 from J, leaving 8 bases between them. The CDR3 spans 14 residues. CDR3 protein: CASSGLGSNQPQHF. For the CDR3, the DNA is TGTGCCAGTAGTGGCTTGGGTAGCAATCAGCCCCAGCATTTT.

The chain combines TRBV21-1 with TRBJ1-1; the tabulated D call, TRBD1, remains unverified against the DNA. TRBV21-1 is given as a pseudogene. CDR3 length: 13 residues. CDR3 nucleotides: TGTGCCAGCAGCAAAGTCAGGAACACTGAAGCTTTCTTT. Encoded protein: CASSKVRNTEAFF.

About this clone itself: The identical CDR3 is also encoded by other nucleotide sequences in the sample. J is TRBJ1-2 and V is TRBV13, with D possibly being TRBD1 (6 bases). The V and J ends lost 0 bases and 4 bases respectively, with 15 bases between them. There are 16 residues in the CDR3. The germline CDR1 and CDR2 sequences are PRHDT and FYEKMQ (reference sequence). The CDR3 here is CASSLGRGRGGYGYTF. In DNA, the CDR3 is TGTGCCAGCAGCTTAGGTCGCGGCAGGGGTGGCTATGGCTACACCTTC.

The chain uses TRBV9 and TRBJ2-4; D unclear. Trimming cost V 3 bases and J 1 base, with 8 bases left between them. The CDR3 covers 14 residues. Germline V CDR1 and CDR2: SGDLS, YYNGEE. The CDR3 loop is CASSADIAKNIQYF. DNA of the CDR3: TGTGCCAGCAGCGCTGATATCGCCAAAAACATTCAGTACTTC.

The rearrangement links TRBV18 to TRBJ1-6; 7 positions agree with TRBD1. V dropped 2 bases and J dropped 11; count of bases not matched to a gene: 12. There are 16 residues in the CDR3. The germline V gene encodes CDR1 KGHSH and CDR2 LQKENI. The CDR3: CASSPEIAGGNAPLHF. CDR3 in DNA: TGTGCCAGCTCACCAGAAATAGCAGGGGGGAATGCACCCCTCCACTTT.

This clone was counted only a few times. The CDR3: CASSPFSRGADYGYTF. CDR3 DNA sequence: TGTGCCAGCTCACCATTCTCCCGGGGGGCGGACTATGGCTACACCTTC. The rearrangement joins TRBV18 to TRBJ1-2; the D gene is possibly TRBD1 (6 bases). V lost 2 bases and J lost 3, with 16 bases in between. From germline, CDR1 is KGHSH and CDR2 LQKENI. The CDR3 sequence is 16 residues long. Complete variable domain (other parts from reference TRBV18 and TRBJ1-2): NAGVMQNPRHLVRRRGQEARLRCSPMKGHSHVYWYRQLPEEGLKFMVYLQKENIIDESGMPKERFSAEFPKEGPSILRIQQVVRGDSAAYFCASSPFSRGADYGYTFGSGTRLTVV.

CDR3 sequence: CASRTRQGEDGYTF. The CDR3 DNA follows: TGTGCCAGCCGTACCCGACAGGGGGAAGATGGCTACACCTTC. This sequence joins TRBV6-5 and TRBJ1-2; 9 bases map to TRBD1. The CDR3 contains 14 residues. The trim removed 8 bases at V and 6 bases at J, leaving 10 bases unmatched. Germline V gene sequence: CDR1 MNHEY, CDR2 SVGAGI.

V is TRBV18 and J is TRBJ1-5, with 7 bases matching TRBD1. CDR3 length: 16 amino acids. V was pared by 5 bases and J by 0 bases, with 7 bases of the junction left unmatched. The V gene's germline CDR1 is KGHSH and CDR2 LQKENI. The CDR3 loop is CASSKGQVNSNQPQHF. CDR3 nucleotides: TGTGCCAGCTCAAAAGGACAGGTTAATAGCAATCAGCCCCAGCATTTT.

This clone was counted only a few times. DNA of the CDR3: TGCGCCAGCAGCTTGGACGGCAGGGGCGACAATGAGCAGTTCTTC. This sequence encodes CASSLDGRGDNEQFF. The J gene is TRBJ2-1, the V gene TRBV5-1; maybe TRBD1 (6 bases). The germline V gene encodes CDR1 SGHRS and CDR2 YFSETQ. CDR3 size: 15 residues. V gave up 0 bases and J gave up 5 bases, with 12 bases separating them.

The chain couples TRBV18 to TRBJ1-5, with TRBD1 identical over 9 bases. Per the germline V gene, CDR1 is KGHSH and CDR2 is LQKENI. V shed 4 bases and J 2 bases; nucleotides not matched to a gene: 12. This CDR3 has 18 amino acids. In DNA, the CDR3 is TGTGCCAGCTCACGGGCGGGACAGGGAGGAGGGGGCAATCAGCCCCAGCATTTT. It codes for CASSRAGQGGGGNQPQHF.

The rearrangement links TRBV29-1 to TRBJ1-4; D may be TRBD1 (5 bases). The ends were cut back, 7 bases at V and 6 bases at J, with 18 bases in the middle. The germline V gene encodes CDR1 SQVTM and CDR2 ANQGSEA. The CDR3 spans 14 residues. The chain's CDR3 is CSARRGWGDEKLFF. In DNA, the CDR3 is TGCAGCGCCCGAAGGGGTTGGGGAGATGAAAAACTGTTTTTT.

This rearrangement joins TRBV5-5 to TRBJ2-5; maybe TRBD2 (6 bases). Germline CDR1 is SGHKS and CDR2 is YYEKEE (reference sequence). V was shortened by 5 bases and J by 7 bases, with 12 bases between the two germline ends. There are 12 residues in the CDR3. CDR3 loop: CASRRVGGTQYF. As DNA, the CDR3 is TGTGCCAGCAGGAGGGTGGGGGGGACCCAGTACTTC.

V and J are TRBV12-3 or TRBV12-4 and TRBJ1-4, with D possibly matching TRBD1 (6 bases). Trimming left V 8 bases short and J 4 bases short, with 11 bases between. The CDR3 runs to 13 residues. CDR3 residues: CASARQVNEKLFF. DNA of the CDR3: TGTGCCAGCGCAAGACAGGTTAATGAAAAACTGTTTTTT.

This chain connects TRBV7-9 to TRBJ2-2, with D unresolved. In germline, CDR1 is SEHNR, CDR2 FQNEAQ (reference sequence). Trimming left V 6 bases short and J 4 bases short, with 9 bases between. This CDR3 is built from 13 residues. The CDR3 sequence: CASRSGPTGELFF. The CDR3 coding sequence is TGTGCCAGCAGATCCGGACCCACCGGGGAGCTGTTTTTT. Supplemented by reference TRBV7-9 and TRBJ2-2, the full variable domain reads DTGVSQNPRHKITKRGQNVTFRCDPISEHNRLYWYRQTLGQGPEFLTYFQNEAQLEKSRLLSDRFSAERPKGSFSTLEIQRTEQGDSAMYLCASRSGPTGELFFGEGSRLTVL.

This clone has only one observation. The chain recombines TRBV2 with TRBJ2-7; no reliable D call. CDR1 and CDR2 (germline): SNHLY, FYNNEI. Trimming took 4 bases from V and 4 from J, leaving 5 bases between them. The CDR3 is 11 amino acids. CDR3 in DNA: TGTGCCAGCAGTGGCTTGTACGAGCAGTACTTC. Translation gives CASSGLYEQYF.

This rearrangement joins TRBV5-1 to TRBJ1-2; 10 bases are a match to TRBD1. V shed 4 bases and J 1 base; nucleotides not matched to a gene: 4. The germline gives CDR1 SGHRS, CDR2 YFSETQ. This CDR3 region has 15 residues. The CDR3, as DNA: TGCGCCAGCAGCCCGGGGGACAGGGGTAACTATGGCTACACCTTC. Its translation is CASSPGDRGNYGYTF.

The chain carries TRBV15 and TRBJ1-1; D is ambiguous. In germline, CDR1 is LNHNV, CDR2 YYDKDF (reference sequence). This CDR3 has 11 residues. Trimming cost V 6 bases and J 7 bases, with 9 bases left between them. The CDR3 region is CATRRHIEAFF. CDR3 nucleotide sequence: TGTGCCACCAGGAGACATATTGAAGCTTTCTTT.

V usage is TRBV10-3 and J usage is TRBJ1-4; 12 bases map to TRBD1. The junction had 7 bases not matched to a gene; V was cut back by 6 bases and J by 5 bases. The CDR3 runs 16 residues. In germline, CDR1 is ENHRY, CDR2 SYGVKD. The CDR3 DNA reads as TGTGCCATCAGCGCGGGACAGGGGGCTATAAATGAAAAACTGTTTTTT. It is translated as CAISAGQGAINEKLFF.